This TCR beta chain was captured in a study of blood T cells in healthy people across ages. Germline V gene data show CDR1 as SQVTM and CDR2 as ANQGSEA. The CDR3 sequence is 13 residues long. Trimming cost V 5 bases and J 13 bases; bases outside gene matches: 14. The use of a sample-barcoded 5' primer and a J-beta primer mix characterized a second PCR of roughly 6 to 12 cycles. Per sample, CDR3-containing paired-end reads numbered at least 3 million. TCRdb recomputed calls from the 5' RACE reads with MiXCR, one row per CDR3 protein. The profile covers fewer than 950,000 distinct CDR3 sequences, with 30% to 45% appearing a single time and roughly 13% taken by the ten largest. Peripheral blood was drawn, approximately 9.7 milliliters per donor.

This receptor was obtained from a man younger than 35 in good health. The sequencing sample was made of blood. V gene TRBV29-1 combines with J gene TRBJ2-1; 7 positions agree with TRBD1. This CDR3 reads CSVFRGYWETQFF. The CDR3 nucleotides read TGCAGCGTTTTCAGGGGGTATTGGGAGACCCAGTTCTTC.